The text below deals with one TCR beta chain. What it binds is not known. Broader study findings: Tumor Tregs overlapped most with tumor, then blood, naive CD4+ cells. The TCR gene usage of tumor memory CD4+ T cells clustered together with blood and lymph node memory CD4+ cells and with lymph node naive CD4+ cells.

Semi-nested PCR with Nested Universal Primer A followed constant-region reverse priming of full-length variable regions. TCRdb reprocessed the 5' RACE reads via MiXCR and lists one record per CDR3 protein. The table shows around 9,000 distinct CDR3 sequences, with roughly 65% occurring only once. The CDR3 covers 15 residues. The V end lost 1 base, the J end lost 7 bases, and 14 bases lay between the germline ends. Germline values: CDR1 SGHRS, CDR2 YFSETQ. CD25-based Treg depletion was applied to purified naive CD4+ T cells. This clonotype was sampled from a female donor with breast cancer. Material: tumor-infiltrating naive CD4+ T cells sorted from the breast tumor. Documented subset: naive CD4+ T cells, CD4+CD45RA+CD25-. The chain recombines TRBV5-1 with TRBJ1-4; tentative D call: TRBD1 (5 bases). The CDR3 reads CASSLKLGLGEKLFF. The CDR3 bases are TGCGCCAGCAGCTTGAAGCTGGGGCTTGGTGAAAAACTGTTTTTT.